The rows below give T cell receptor beta chains drawn from one sample of a study of CD8 T cells in Susac syndrome. TCRdb redid the calling of the immunoSEQ multiplex PCR reads with MiXCR, one entry per CDR3 protein. The profile shows about 130,000 distinct CDR3 sequences, roughly 94% of them singletons. Sequences were obtained from CD8+ T cells from PBMCs. The receptors stem from a human donor with Susac syndrome. Both conserved end residues are part of each CDR3. Each record gives: D gene, V gene, J gene, CDR3 protein, CDR3 DNA. D genes are given only for firm matches.

>NA|TRBV4-1|TRBJ1-5
CASSQDGNSNQPQHF
TGCGCCAGCAGCCAAGATGGGAATAGCAATCAGCCCCAGCATTTT
>NA|TRBV30|TRBJ2-1
CAWSVVAEQFF
TGTGCCTGGAGTGTCGTGGCTGAGCAGTTCTTC
>TRBD1|TRBV12-3/TRBV12-4|TRBJ1-5
CASRGDRENQPQHF
TGTGCCAGCAGAGGGGACAGGGAGAATCAGCCCCAGCATTTT
>NA|TRBV2|TRBJ1-2
CASTDSYGYTF
TGTGCCAGCACTGACAGCTATGGCTACACCTTC
>TRBD1|TRBV9|TRBJ1-4
CASSASRQGAYTEKLFF
TGTGCCAGCAGCGCGAGTCGACAGGGGGCGTATACTGAAAAACTGTTTTTT
>TRBD2|TRBV4-1|TRBJ2-5
CASSPLAGERETQYF
TGCGCCAGCAGCCCCCTAGCGGGAGAGAGGGAGACCCAGTACTTC
>NA|TRBV7-9|TRBJ2-7
CASSEGGYEQYF
TGTGCCAGCAGCGAAGGGGGTTACGAGCAGTACTTC
>TRBD1|TRBV18|TRBJ1-1
CASSPDRAAEAFF
TGTGCCAGCTCACCAGACAGGGCTGCTGAAGCTTTCTTT
>NA|TRBV19|TRBJ1-2
CASTLYGDSYTF
TGTGCCAGTACCCTGTACGGGGATAGCTACACCTTC
>NA|TRBV21-1|TRBJ2-5
CASSSQRETQYF
TGTGCCAGCAGCAGCCAGAGGGAGACCCAGTACTTC
>TRBD2|TRBV6-5|TRBJ2-1
CASSLAGGLNEQFF
TGTGCCAGCAGTTTAGCGGGAGGGCTTAATGAGCAGTTCTTC
>NA|TRBV4-1|TRBJ2-7
CASSQDQADKGTYEQYF
TGCGCCAGCAGCCAAGATCAGGCCGACAAAGGTACCTACGAGCAGTACTTC
>TRBD1|TRBV6-5|TRBJ1-1
CASSYDQSSGQDTEAFF
TGTGCCAGCAGCTACGATCAATCAAGTGGACAGGACACTGAAGCTTTCTTT
>NA|TRBV12-3/TRBV12-4|TRBJ2-7
CASSFYKGEPYEQYF
TGTGCCAGCAGTTTTTATAAGGGGGAGCCCTACGAGCAGTACTTC
>NA|TRBV30|TRBJ2-7
CAWSVRWGGNNYEQYF
TGTGCCTGGAGTGTCCGGTGGGGGGGCAACAACTACGAGCAGTACTTC
>TRBD1|TRBV12-3/TRBV12-4|TRBJ1-2
CASSFAVGGSRSYGYTF
TGTGCCAGCAGTTTCGCGGTAGGGGGCTCCCGTTCTTATGGCTACACCTTC
>NA|TRBV25-1|TRBJ2-5
CASSEFPTRQRPETQYF
TGTGCCAGCAGTGAATTCCCCACACGACAACGACCGGAGACCCAGTACTTC
>NA|TRBV11-1|TRBJ2-4
CASSLSSLPKNIQYF
TGTGCCAGCAGCTTATCGAGTCTGCCCAAAAACATTCAGTACTTC
>NA|TRBV6-1|TRBJ1-2
CASSEDRVYYGYTF
TGTGCCAGCAGTGAAGACAGGGTCTACTATGGCTACACCTTC
>TRBD1|TRBV5-1|TRBJ2-1
CASSLVGGDEQFF
TGCGCCAGCAGCTTGGTAGGGGGCGATGAGCAGTTCTTC
>NA|TRBV6-5|TRBJ2-6
CASSYSIADPSDVLTF
TGTGCCAGCAGTTACTCGATAGCTGACCCCTCGGACGTCCTGACTTTC